One T cell receptor (beta chain) is described in this entry. After removal of 3 bases from V and 2 bases from J, the junction contained 5 bases not matched to a gene. The germline CDR1 and CDR2 sequences are MNHNS and SASEGT. This CDR3 has 15 amino acids. Libraries were prepared by immunoSEQ multiplex PCR; TCRdb keeps only in-frame clonotypes and omits some of them. The table includes under 300,000 clones, 75% to 90% detected once. The record originates from a study of blood T cell repertoires in COVID-19. This clonotype originated in a woman aged 60-70 years with active or convalescent COVID-19. Sample: peripheral blood. V gene TRBV6-1 combines with J gene TRBJ2-5, with 8 bases that match TRBD1. The CDR3 protein is CASSDPGQVQETQYF. CDR3 DNA: TGTGCCAGCAGTGATCCGGGACAGGTACAAGAGACCCAGTACTTC.